The T cell receptor beta chain under discussion was sequenced for a study of T cell responses to AZD1222 COVID-19 vaccine. Study-level points and caveats: Females made up more of the donors, who were largely white British, and clonal diversity may have come out too low. The CD4 TCRs associated with vaccination extended across spike and predominated at 160-218 and 743-854. Repertoires in all cases were sampled only once the peak T cell response had passed. Close to half of all spike-specific TCRs reportedly target regions of the variants that are unmutated.

Regarding this clone: Its target is not known. Other DNA sequences in this specimen translate into the identical CDR3.

V lost 2 bases and J lost 6, with 2 bases in between. The CDR3 consists of 11 residues. Profiled with immunoSEQ multiplex PCR; TCRdb holds only in-frame clones, not every one. Among over 100,000 clones, more than 75% were seen once, and the ten largest hold more than 20%. The material was peripheral blood, obtained on day 0 of AZD1222 vaccination. The TCR was taken from an adult in good health. The rearrangement links TRBV12-3 or TRBV12-4 to TRBJ2-1; D is undetermined. CDR3 nucleotides: TGTGCCAGCAGTTTAACCAATGAGCAGTTCTTC. Amino acids: CASSLTNEQFF.